This TCR beta chain was observed in a study of blood T cell repertoires in COVID-19. The germline V gene has CDR1 SNHLY and CDR2 FYNNEI. Germline trimming cut 6 bases from V and 5 bases from J; bases unmatched to any gene: 6. The CDR3 is made up of 13 amino acids. Generated by immunoSEQ multiplex PCR, the TCRdb table keeps only in-frame clones and is missing some. The sample records 250,000 to 400,000 clones, approximately 88% being singletons. The sequencing input was peripheral blood. This sequence originates from a woman aged 25 to 39 with COVID-19, enrolled during active disease. The gene calls are TRBV2 and TRBJ1-2, with 7 bases that match TRBD1. The CDR3 nucleotides read TGTGCCAGCAGGGAGGGACAGATATATGGCTACACCTTC. This translates into CASREGQIYGYTF.